The 3 T cell receptor beta chains given below trace back to one sample, sequenced in a study of T cells in localized non-small cell lung cancer. Repertoires were generated with immunoSEQ multiplex PCR, while TCRdb's copy carries only in-frame clones and drops some. This table has under 60,000 clones, roughly 90% appearing once. The sample in question was peripheral blood, obtained before any cancer treatment. These receptors were obtained from a male donor aged 60 or older with stage III squamous cell lung carcinoma.

The rearrangement joins TRBV27 to TRBJ2-7; D gene unclear. Germline CDR1 MNHEY, CDR2 SMNVEV (reference sequence). The CDR3 has 18 residues. The V end lost 6 bases, the J end lost 5 bases, and 29 bases lay between the germline ends. The CDR3 here is CASRLPYKGSPEENEQYF. The CDR3 DNA reads TGTGCCAGCAGGCTACCCTATAAAGGGTCGCCAGAGGAAAACGAGCAGTACTTC.

In this sample, this clone turned up a few times. The gene calls are TRBV4-1 and TRBJ1-5, with D possibly being TRBD1 (5 bases). Between the trimmed V and J ends, which lost 3 bases and 8 bases, there was a span of 8 bases. The CDR3 runs 12 residues. Per germline, CDR1 MGHRA and CDR2 YSYEKL. The CDR3 here is CASSQGGEPQHF. Written as DNA, the CDR3 is TGCGCCAGCAGCCAGGGGGGAGAGCCCCAGCATTTT.

This chain connects TRBV5-1 to TRBJ2-7, with 13 bases fitting TRBD2. After removal of 0 bases from V and 6 bases from J, the junction contained 6 bases not matched to a gene. CDR1 is SGHRS and CDR2 is YFSETQ in the germline V gene. The CDR3 runs to 16 residues. CDR3 loop: CASSLEGLAGPGEQYF. DNA of the CDR3: TGCGCCAGCAGCTTGGAGGGACTAGCGGGACCCGGCGAGCAGTACTTC.